This T cell receptor beta chain was captured in a study of OX40 agonist ivuxolimab in advanced cancers. Study-level findings and limits: Nonresponders included some who also had low normalized T-cell clonal expansion.

Note on this clone: What it binds is unknown.

Repertoires were generated with immunoSEQ multiplex PCR, while TCRdb's copy carries only in-frame clones and drops some. Of about 83,000 clones listed, 85% were seen once; the top ten hold 0.55% to 0.7%. Per germline, CDR1 SGHAT and CDR2 FQNNGV. The CDR3 runs to 14 residues. After removal of 3 bases from V and 8 bases from J, the junction contained 7 bases not matched to a gene. The genes are TRBV11-2 and TRBJ2-1; 7 positions match TRBD2. This specimen consisted of CD4+ or CD8+ T cells sorted from blood, obtained in a trial of the OX40 agonist ivuxolimab. This receptor was obtained from an adult with an advanced solid tumor such as melanoma, head and neck, liver or kidney cancer. The CDR3 region is CASSFSPGGDEQFF. The CDR3 region has the DNA TGTGCCAGCAGCTTTTCACCGGGGGGTGATGAGCAGTTCTTC.